Listed below are T cell receptor beta chains from one sample, sequenced in a study of identical twins. TCRdb processed the 5' RACE reads anew with MiXCR; each CDR3 protein has one entry. The data hold hundreds of thousands of distinct CDR3 sequences, with roughly 6% observed a single time. What was sequenced was naive T cells sorted from blood. The receptor set was obtained from a man between 18 and 35 years old in good health. Each CDR3 is given with its conserved first and last residue. Fields, in order: D gene, clone size, V gene, J gene, CDR3 DNA, CDR3 protein. A D gene is named only where the DNA matches it firmly. Clone size is shown for a subset of rows, as once, few, many or a class of expanded clone.

TRBD2	many	TRBV20-1	TRBJ2-1	TGCAGTGCTAGAGAACTAGCGGGAGTTAAGAATGAGCAGTTCTTC	CSARELAGVKNEQFF
NA	NA	TRBV19	TRBJ1-4	TGTGCCAGTAGTATCCAGGGATTGGCGGCAACTAATGAAAAACTGTTTTTT	CASSIQGLAATNEKLFF
NA	many	TRBV20-1	TRBJ2-4	TGCAGTTTTTTGGAGTGGGGCAAAAACATTCAGTACTTC	CSFLEWGKNIQYF
NA	NA	TRBV12-3/TRBV12-4	TRBJ2-7	TGTGCCAGCAGTTTTTCAGTAAACTACGAGCAGTACTTC	CASSFSVNYEQYF
NA	many	TRBV7-3	TRBJ2-2	TGTGCCAGCAGCATCCTGTCGTTGGACACCGGGGAGCTGTTTTTT	CASSILSLDTGELFF
TRBD2	many	TRBV15	TRBJ2-3	TGTGCCACCAGCAGTCGACTAGCGAGCACAGATACGCAGTATTTT	CATSSRLASTDTQYF
TRBD1	many	TRBV5-1	TRBJ1-1	TGCGCCAGCAGCATGACAGGGGCTAACACTGAAGCTTTCTTT	CASSMTGANTEAFF
TRBD1	NA	TRBV27	TRBJ2-1	TGTGCCACCGGGACAGGGAACTCCTACAATGAGCAGTTCTTC	CATGTGNSYNEQFF
NA	many	TRBV20-1	TRBJ1-1	TGCAGTGCTAGAGATTTAAAGGACAGCCTTGAAGCTTTCTTT	CSARDLKDSLEAFF
TRBD2	few	TRBV11-2	TRBJ2-2	TGTGCCAGCAGCCCAGTGTTGGGAGGGTCCACCGGGGAGCTGTTTTTT	CASSPVLGGSTGELFF
TRBD2	few	TRBV3-1	TRBJ2-7	TGTGCCAGCAGACAGACCGGGACTAGCGGGCGCGAGCAGTACTTC	CASRQTGTSGREQYF
TRBD1	NA	TRBV5-1	TRBJ1-4	TGCGCCAGCCGGAGACAGGGCACCAATGAAAAACTGTTTTTT	CASRRQGTNEKLFF
NA	few	TRBV6-1	TRBJ1-5	TGTGCCAGCAGTGAAGGCTCGATCAACAATCAGCCCCAGCATTTT	CASSEGSINNQPQHF
NA	many	TRBV6-5	TRBJ2-1	TGTGCCAGCAGTTACGGAGGGGAGGCCTCTCCTTACAATGAGCAGTTCTTC	CASSYGGEASPYNEQFF
TRBD1	few	TRBV20-1	TRBJ1-2	TGCAGTGCTGTAACCCCCGCGACAGGGGGAGGAGGCTATGGCTACACCTTC	CSAVTPATGGGGYGYTF